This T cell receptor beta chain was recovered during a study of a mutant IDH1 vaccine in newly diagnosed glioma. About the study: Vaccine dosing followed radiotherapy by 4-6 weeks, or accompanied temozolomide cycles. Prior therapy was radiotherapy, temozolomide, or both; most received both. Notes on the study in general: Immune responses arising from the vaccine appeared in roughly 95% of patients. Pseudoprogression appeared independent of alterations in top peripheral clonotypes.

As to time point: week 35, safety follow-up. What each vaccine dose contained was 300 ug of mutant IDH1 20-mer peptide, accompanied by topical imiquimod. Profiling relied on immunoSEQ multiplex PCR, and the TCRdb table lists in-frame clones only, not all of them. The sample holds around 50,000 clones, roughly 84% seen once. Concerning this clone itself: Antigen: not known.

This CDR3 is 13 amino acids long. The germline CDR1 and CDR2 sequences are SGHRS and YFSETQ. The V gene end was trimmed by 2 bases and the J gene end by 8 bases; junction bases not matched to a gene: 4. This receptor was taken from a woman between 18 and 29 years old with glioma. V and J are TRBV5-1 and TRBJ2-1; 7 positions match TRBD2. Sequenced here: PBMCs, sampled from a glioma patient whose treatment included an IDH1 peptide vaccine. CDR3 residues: CASSFLTSHEQFF. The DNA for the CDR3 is TGCGCCAGCAGCTTTCTGACTAGCCATGAGCAGTTCTTC.